This T cell receptor beta chain originates from a study of identical twins. Germline loops: CDR1 LNHDA, CDR2 SQIVND (reference sequence). V was shortened by 2 bases and J by 5 bases, with 13 bases between the two germline ends. CDR3 length: 15 amino acids. TCRdb independently ran MiXCR on the 5' RACE reads; one entry per CDR3 protein. The data show hundreds of thousands of distinct CDR3 sequences, roughly 10% seen once. The V and J genes are TRBV19 and TRBJ2-1; D possibly corresponds to TRBD2 (6 bases). The origin of this receptor is a woman under 30 in good health. Specimen: memory (CD45RO+) T cells sorted from blood. The chain's CDR3 is CASSIPLASNNEQFF. The CDR3 region has the DNA TGTGCCAGTAGTATACCCCTAGCGAGTAACAATGAGCAGTTCTTC.